This T cell receptor beta chain originates from a study of cytomegalovirus exposure and HLA in healthy donors. Study information: The platform used for the 110 or so validation repertoires matched that of the roughly 670 first-cohort repertoires, a later analysis reported. Study-level findings and limits: Per published reports, the classifier diagnosed cytomegalovirus status with high specificity and sensitivity. The study flagged about 150 TCR beta chains as cytomegalovirus-associated.

The table came from immunoSEQ multiplex PCR; TCRdb's copy has only in-frame clones and leaves some out. The sample lists more than 150,000 clones, 70% to 90% occurring once. V was clipped by 5 bases and J by 10 bases, with 20 bases between them. The CDR3 extends over 14 amino acids. CDR1 LNHDA and CDR2 SQIVND come from the germline V gene (reference sequence). With regard to this clone: Its antigen is currently unknown.

Sequencing was performed on PBMCs. This TCR came from a young man in good health and CMV-seronegative. The rearrangement links TRBV19 to TRBJ1-1, with a tentative D call TRBD1 (5 bases). The CDR3 reads CASSAHRFRGVAFF. The DNA for the CDR3 is TGTGCCAGTAGTGCACACCGCTTCCGGGGGGTAGCTTTCTTT. Filled out from reference TRBV19 and TRBJ1-1, the complete variable domain reads DGGITQSPKYLFRKEGQNVTLSCEQNLNHDAMYWYRQDPGQGLRLIYYSQIVNDFQKGDIAEGYSVSREKKESFPLTVTSAQKNPTAFYLCASSAHRFRGVAFFGQGTRLTVV.